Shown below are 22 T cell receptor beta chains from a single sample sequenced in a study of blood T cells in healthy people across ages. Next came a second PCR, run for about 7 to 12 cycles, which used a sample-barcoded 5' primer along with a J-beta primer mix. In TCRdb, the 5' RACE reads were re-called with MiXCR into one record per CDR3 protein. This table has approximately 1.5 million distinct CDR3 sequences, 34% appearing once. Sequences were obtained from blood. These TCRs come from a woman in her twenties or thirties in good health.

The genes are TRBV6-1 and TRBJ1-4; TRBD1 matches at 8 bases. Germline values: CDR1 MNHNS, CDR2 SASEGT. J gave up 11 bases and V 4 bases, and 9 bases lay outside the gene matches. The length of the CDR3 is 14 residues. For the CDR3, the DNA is TGTGCCAGCAGTGTCGGCAGGGGGCCTCTTAAACTGTTTTTT. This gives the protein CASSVGRGPLKLFF.

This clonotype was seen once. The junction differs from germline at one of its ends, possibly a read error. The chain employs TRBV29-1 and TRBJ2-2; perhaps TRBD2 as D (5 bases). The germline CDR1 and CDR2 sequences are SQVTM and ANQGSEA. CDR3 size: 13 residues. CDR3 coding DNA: TGCAGCGTTTCCGCCACGAACACCGGGGAGCGGTTTTTT. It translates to CSVSATNTGERFF.

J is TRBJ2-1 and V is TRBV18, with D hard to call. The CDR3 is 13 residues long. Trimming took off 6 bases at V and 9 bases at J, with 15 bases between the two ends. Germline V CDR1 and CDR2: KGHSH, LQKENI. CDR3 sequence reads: CASSPLGWGEQFF. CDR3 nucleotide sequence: TGTGCCAGCTCCCCGTTGGGCTGGGGTGAGCAGTTCTTC.

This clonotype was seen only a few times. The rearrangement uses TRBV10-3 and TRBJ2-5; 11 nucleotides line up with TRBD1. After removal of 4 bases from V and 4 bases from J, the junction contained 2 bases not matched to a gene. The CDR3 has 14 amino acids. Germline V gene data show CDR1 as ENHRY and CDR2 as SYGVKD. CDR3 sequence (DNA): TGTGCCATCAGTGGGGGACAGGGGGGAGAGACCCAGTACTTC. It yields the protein CAISGGQGGETQYF.

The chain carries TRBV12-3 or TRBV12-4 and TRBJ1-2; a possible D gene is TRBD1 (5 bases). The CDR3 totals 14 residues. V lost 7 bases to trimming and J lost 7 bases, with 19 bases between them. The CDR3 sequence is CASTPYRDQIGYTF. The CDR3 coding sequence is TGTGCCAGCACCCCTTATCGGGACCAAATTGGCTACACCTTC.

The CDR3 coding sequence is TGCAGTGCTAGGTCGATTAACACAGATACGCAGTATTTT. Translated, it gives CSARSINTDTQYF. This chain connects TRBV20-1 to TRBJ2-3; D is undetermined. Germline V gene data show CDR1 as DFQATT and CDR2 as SNEGSKA (reference sequence). V lost 3 bases and J lost 2, with 9 bases in between. This CDR3 is 13 amino acids long.

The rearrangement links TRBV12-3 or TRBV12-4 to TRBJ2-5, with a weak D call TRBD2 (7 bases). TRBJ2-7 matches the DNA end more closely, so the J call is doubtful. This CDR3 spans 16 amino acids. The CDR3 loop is CASSPWGGHDIYEQYF. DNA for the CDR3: TGTGCCAGCAGTCCCTGGGGGGGACACGACATATACGAGCAGTACTTC.

CDR3 nucleotide sequence: TGCGCCAGCAGCGTTGACTTCTACCGGTCCCAAGAGACCCAGTACTTC. Its protein is CASSVDFYRSQETQYF. V and J are TRBV5-1 and TRBJ2-5, with unresolved D. The CDR3 is made up of 16 amino acids. V was trimmed by 4 bases and J by 1 base, leaving 17 bases between them. CDR1 is SGHRS and CDR2 is YFSETQ in the germline V gene.

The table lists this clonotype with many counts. The CDR3 sequence is CASSYPGVGGATQYF. CDR3 DNA: TGTGCCAGCAGCTACCCCGGGGTGGGAGGGGCGACCCAGTACTTC. The chain couples TRBV7-2 to TRBJ2-5; 7 bases agree with TRBD2. This CDR3 has 15 amino acids. The V gene's germline CDR1 is SGHTA and CDR2 FQGNSA. The V and J ends lost 4 bases and 7 bases, in that order; junction bases with no gene match: 12. Full variable domain (missing parts from reference TRBV7-2 and TRBJ2-5): GAGVSQSPSNKVTEKGKDVELRCDPISGHTALYWYRQSLGQGLEFLIYFQGNSAPDKSGLPSDRFSAERTGGSVSTLTIQRTQQEDSAVYLCASSYPGVGGATQYFGPGTRLLVL.

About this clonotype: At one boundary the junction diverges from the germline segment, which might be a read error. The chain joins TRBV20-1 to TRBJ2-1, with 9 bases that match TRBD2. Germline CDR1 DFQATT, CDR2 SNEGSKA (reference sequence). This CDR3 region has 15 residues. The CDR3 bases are TGCGGTGCTAGAGCCAGGACTAGCGTATACAATGAGCAGTTCTTC. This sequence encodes CGARARTSVYNEQFF.

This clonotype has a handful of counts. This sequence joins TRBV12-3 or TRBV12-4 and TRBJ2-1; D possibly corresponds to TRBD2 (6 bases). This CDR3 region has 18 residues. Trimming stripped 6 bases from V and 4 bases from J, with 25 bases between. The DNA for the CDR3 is TGTGCCAGCAGCCCCACCCTCGGTGCGGGGCTTGGGTACAATGAGCAGTTCTTC. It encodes CASSPTLGAGLGYNEQFF.

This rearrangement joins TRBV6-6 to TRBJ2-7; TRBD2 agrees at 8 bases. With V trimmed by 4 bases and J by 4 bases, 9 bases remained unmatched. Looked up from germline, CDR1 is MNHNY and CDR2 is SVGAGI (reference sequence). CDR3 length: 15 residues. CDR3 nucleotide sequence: TGTGCCAGCAGTTCCGCTTTCGGGGGGGCATACGAGCAGTACTTC. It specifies CASSSAFGGAYEQYF.

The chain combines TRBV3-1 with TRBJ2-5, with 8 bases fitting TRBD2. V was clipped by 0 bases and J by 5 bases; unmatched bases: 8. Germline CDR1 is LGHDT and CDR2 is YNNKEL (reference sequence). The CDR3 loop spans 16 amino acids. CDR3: CASSQDGGANWETQYF. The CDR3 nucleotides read TGTGCCAGCAGCCAAGACGGGGGGGCCAATTGGGAGACCCAGTACTTC.

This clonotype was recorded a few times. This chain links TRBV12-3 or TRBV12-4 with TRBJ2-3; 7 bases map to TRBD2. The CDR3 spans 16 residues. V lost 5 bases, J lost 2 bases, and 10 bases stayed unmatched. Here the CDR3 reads CASSALSAGVTDTQYF. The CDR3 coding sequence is TGTGCCAGCAGTGCCCTCTCTGCGGGGGTCACAGATACGCAGTATTTT.

The CDR3: CSVRSGTGSYEQYF. CDR3 coding DNA: TGCAGCGTGAGGTCCGGGACAGGCTCCTACGAGCAGTACTTC. The chain links TRBV29-1 to TRBJ2-7; 8 bases map to TRBD1. The V gene's germline CDR1 is SQVTM and CDR2 ANQGSEA. The CDR3 is 14 residues long. The V segment lost 6 bases and the J segment 0 bases; nucleotides outside the gene matches: 7.

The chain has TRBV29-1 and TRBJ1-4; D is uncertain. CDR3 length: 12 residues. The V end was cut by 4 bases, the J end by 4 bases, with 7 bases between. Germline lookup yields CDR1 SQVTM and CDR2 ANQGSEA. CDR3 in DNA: TGCAGCGTTGGTAACGTTAATGAAAAACTGTTTTTT. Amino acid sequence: CSVGNVNEKLFF.

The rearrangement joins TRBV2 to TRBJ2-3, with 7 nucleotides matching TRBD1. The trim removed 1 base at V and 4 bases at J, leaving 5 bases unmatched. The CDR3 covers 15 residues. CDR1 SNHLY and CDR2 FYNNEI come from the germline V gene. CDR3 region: CASSEEAGGPDTQYF. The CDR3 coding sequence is TGTGCCAGCAGTGAAGAGGCAGGGGGTCCAGATACGCAGTATTTT.

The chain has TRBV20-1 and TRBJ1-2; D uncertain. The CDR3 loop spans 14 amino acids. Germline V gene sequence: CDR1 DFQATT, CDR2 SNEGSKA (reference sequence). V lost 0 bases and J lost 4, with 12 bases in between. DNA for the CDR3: TGCAGTGCTAGAGATTCTCGAAGTTCCTATGGCTACACCTTC. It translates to CSARDSRSSYGYTF.

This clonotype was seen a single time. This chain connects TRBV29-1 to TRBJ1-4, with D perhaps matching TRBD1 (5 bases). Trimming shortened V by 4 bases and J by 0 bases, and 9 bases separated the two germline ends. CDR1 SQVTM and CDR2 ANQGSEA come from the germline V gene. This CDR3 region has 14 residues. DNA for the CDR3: TGCAGCGTTGCCGGGACGGCAACTAATGAAAAACTGTTTTTT. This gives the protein CSVAGTATNEKLFF. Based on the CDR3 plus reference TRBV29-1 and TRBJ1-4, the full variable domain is SAVISQKPSRDICQRGTSLTIQCQVDSQVTMMFWYRQQPGQSLTLIATANQGSEATYESGFVIDKFPISRPNLTFSTLTVSNMSPEDSSIYLCSVAGTATNEKLFFGSGTQLSVL.

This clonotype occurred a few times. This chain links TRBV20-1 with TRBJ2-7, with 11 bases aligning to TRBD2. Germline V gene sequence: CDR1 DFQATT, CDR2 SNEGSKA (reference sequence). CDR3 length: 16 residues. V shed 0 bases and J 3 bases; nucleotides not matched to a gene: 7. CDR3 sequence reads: CSARDGASGRFYEQYF. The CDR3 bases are TGCAGTGCTAGAGATGGGGCTAGCGGGAGGTTCTACGAGCAGTACTTC.

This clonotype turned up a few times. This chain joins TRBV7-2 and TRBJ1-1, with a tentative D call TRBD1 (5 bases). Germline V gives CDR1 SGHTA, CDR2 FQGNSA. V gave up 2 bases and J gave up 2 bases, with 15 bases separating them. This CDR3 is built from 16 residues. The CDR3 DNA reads TGTGCCAGCAGCTTATACGCAAGGGGACGAAACACTGAAGCTTTCTTT. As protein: CASSLYARGRNTEAFF.

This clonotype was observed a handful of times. CDR3 coding DNA: TGTGCCAGCAGTCCTGGGGCTAGTGCGGATACGCAGTATTTT. Residues: CASSPGASADTQYF. The chain links TRBV12-3 or TRBV12-4 to TRBJ2-3; a possible D gene is TRBD1 (5 bases). The ends were cut back, 5 bases at V and 6 bases at J, with 15 bases in the middle. CDR3 length equals 14 residues.